Only a few counts were recorded for the clone carrying this TCR beta chain. The sample comes from a study of response to subunit inactivated influenza vaccine. TCRdb re-called the RT-PCR reads through MiXCR, storing one row per CDR3 protein. The profile covers roughly 500,000 distinct CDR3 sequences, with roughly 25% appearing a single time and 2.5% to 3.5% taken by the ten largest. Trimming cost V 7 bases and J 4 bases, with 11 bases left between them. Germline assignment: CDR1 MDHEN and CDR2 SYDVKM. This CDR3 comprises 13 residues. These data also featured in a second study, about T cells expressing NK-cell markers. This second study notes: The TCR beta cDNA came from 5'RACE template switching with UMIs. Underlying the TCR beta repertoires were sorted CD3+CD56+NKG2C+, CD3+CD56+NKG2C- and CD3+CD56-NKG2C+ T cells. Most of the eight sequenced donors were classified as HCMV-seropositive, and one was classified as seronegative. NKG2C+ dominant clonotypes from over 5 donors made up roughly 1.0-8% of CD8+ T cells. Similarly, these clonotypes led the CD3+CD56-NKG2C+ fraction as well in a handful of donors.

The receptor comes from a man aged 45-65 years who received an inactivated influenza vaccine. The sample in question was CD4+ T cells sorted from PBMCs, obtained 12 days after vaccination. This sequence joins TRBV28 and TRBJ1-5; no definite D call. CDR3 DNA: TGTGCCAGCATCCCGGACTTTAATCAGCCCCAGCATTTT. Translation gives CASIPDFNQPQHF.